The 10 T cell receptor beta chains below all came from one sample that was sequenced in a study of blood T cell repertoires in COVID-19. Data came from immunoSEQ multiplex PCR; TCRdb stores just in-frame clones and leaves some out. The table has fewer than 80,000 clones, 75% to 90% seen once. Sequenced input: peripheral blood. The receptors originated from a woman between 45 and 65 years old with active COVID-19.

As to this clone: This CDR3 is also generated by other DNA sequences in the sample. The J gene is TRBJ1-5, the V gene TRBV18; perhaps TRBD1 as D (6 bases). This CDR3 has 14 residues. CDR1 is KGHSH, CDR2 LQKENI, per germline. Between the trimmed V and J ends, which lost 3 bases and 3 bases, there was a span of 9 bases. CDR3 nucleotide sequence: TGTGCCAGCTCACCGGGGACAAACAATCAGCCCCAGCATTTT. Protein sequence: CASSPGTNNQPQHF.

The chain uses TRBV5-1 and TRBJ2-3; a possible D gene is TRBD1 (6 bases). Trimming took 0 bases from V and 3 from J, leaving 11 bases between them. The CDR3 sequence is 15 residues long. Germline V CDR1 and CDR2: SGHRS, YFSETQ. The CDR3 DNA reads TGCGCCAGCAGCTTGGCATCCGACAGGACAGATACGCAGTATTTT. This gives the protein CASSLASDRTDTQYF.

The chain uses TRBV20-1 and TRBJ1-4; D might be TRBD1 (5 bases). Per germline, CDR1 DFQATT and CDR2 SNEGSKA (reference sequence). This CDR3 region has 13 residues. The V gene lost 3 bases and the J gene lost 7 bases, with 12 bases spanning the gap. CDR3 sequence reads: CSASRQGSEKLFF. Written as DNA, the CDR3 is TGCAGTGCTAGTAGGCAGGGAAGTGAAAAACTGTTTTTT.

J is TRBJ2-7 and V is TRBV6-5; TRBD2 agrees at 8 bases. This CDR3 is 14 amino acids long. Trimming cost V 6 bases and J 1 base; bases outside gene matches: 5. Germline lookup yields CDR1 MNHEY and CDR2 SVGAGI. The CDR3 here is CASSVLAESYEQYF. In DNA, the CDR3 is TGTGCCAGCAGCGTACTAGCGGAATCCTACGAGCAGTACTTC.

The chain joins TRBV6-6 to TRBJ2-7, with D possibly being TRBD1 (6 bases). The CDR3 covers 13 residues. The germline CDR1 and CDR2 sequences are MNHNY and SVGAGI (reference sequence). V was pared by 5 bases and J by 2 bases, with 10 bases between. The CDR3 loop is CASSRQETYEQYF. The CDR3 DNA reads as TGTGCCAGCAGTAGACAGGAGACCTACGAGCAGTACTTC.

This chain uses TRBV5-5 with TRBJ1-5; the D is unclear. The V end lost 4 bases, the J end lost 3 bases, and 8 bases lay between the germline ends. The germline V gene encodes CDR1 SGHKS and CDR2 YYEKEE (reference sequence). The CDR3 is 13 amino acids. CDR3 in DNA: TGTGCCAGCAGCGCCCGGGACAATCAGCCCCAGCATTTT. This sequence encodes CASSARDNQPQHF.

The chain uses TRBV10-3 and TRBJ2-3, with 11 positions matching TRBD2. Germline V lookup: CDR1 ENHRY, CDR2 SYGVKD. This CDR3 is 14 amino acids long. After removal of 10 bases from V and 2 bases from J, the junction contained 5 bases not matched to a gene. The CDR3 DNA sequence: TGTGCCAGCGATAGCGGGAGGGCCACAGATACGCAGTATTTT. This translates into CASDSGRATDTQYF.

J is TRBJ2-1 and V is TRBV19; 11 bases match TRBD2. V dropped 9 bases and J dropped 4; count of bases not matched to a gene: 23. The CDR3 covers 20 residues. The germline gives CDR1 LNHDA, CDR2 SQIVND (reference sequence). This CDR3 is CASSGDVSSGRFLGYNEQFF. For the CDR3, the DNA is TGTGCCAGCTCCGGAGACGTATCTAGCGGGAGGTTCCTCGGGTACAATGAGCAGTTCTTC.

The rearrangement uses TRBV27 and TRBJ2-1; no clear D. V lost 7 bases to trimming and J lost 10 bases, with 14 bases between them. CDR1 is MNHEY, CDR2 SMNVEV, per germline (reference sequence). CDR3 size: 12 residues. In nucleotides, the CDR3 is TGTGCCAGCAAAACCTACTTCAGGGAGCAGTTCTTC. It encodes CASKTYFREQFF.

The genes are TRBV4-1 and TRBJ2-1, with TRBD1 matching 11 bases. This CDR3 has 15 residues. The V gene end was trimmed by 1 base and the J gene end by 9 bases; junction bases not matched to a gene: 5. Germline V gene sequence: CDR1 MGHRA, CDR2 YSYEKL. CDR3 in amino acids: CASSQVGQGAGEQFF. The DNA of the CDR3 is TGCGCCAGCAGCCAAGTCGGACAGGGGGCAGGTGAGCAGTTCTTC.